The next 20 T cell receptor beta chains were all read from a single sample in a study of T cells in Graves' hyperthyroidism and ophthalmopathy. Amplification targeted TCR beta CDR3 regions from RNA transcripts. Researchers ran a first-round RT-PCR on the TCR CDR3 using the HTBI primer set. TCRdb used MiXCR to reprocess the multiplex PCR reads, holding one entry per CDR3 protein. Among 400,000 to 450,000 distinct CDR3 sequences listed, 14% to 15% were seen once. Sequences were obtained from blood. These TCRs come from a man aged 18 to 29 with Graves' ophthalmopathy.

This clonotype was counted at least ten times. J is TRBJ2-5 and V is TRBV11-2; 7 bases map to TRBD2. Per the germline V gene, CDR1 is SGHAT and CDR2 is FQNNGV. Trimming took 5 bases from V and 4 from J; bases not matched to a gene: 10. The CDR3 covers 15 residues. The DNA of the CDR3 is TGTGCCAGCAGCCCTGGTGCCAGGGAGGGAGAGACCCAGTACTTC. This codes for CASSPGAREGETQYF.

This clonotype has a handful of counts. The chain employs TRBV6-1 and TRBJ1-3; D call uncertain. Germline-derived CDR1 and CDR2 are MNHNS and SASEGT. This CDR3 spans 16 amino acids. V lost 2 bases and J lost 0, with 11 bases in between. CDR3 in DNA: TGTGCCAGCAGTGAAACGCCCTTCTCCTCTGGAAACACCATATATTTT. Translating it yields CASSETPFSSGNTIYF.

The chain employs TRBV10-2 and TRBJ2-2; 7 bases match TRBD2. The germline V gene has CDR1 WSHSY and CDR2 SAAADI. The CDR3 extends over 15 amino acids. The J segment lost 0 bases and the V segment lost 6 bases, leaving 4 bases of the junction unmatched. CDR3 sequence reads: CASRPSGANTGELFF. In DNA, the CDR3 is TGCGCCAGCAGGCCTAGCGGAGCGAACACCGGGGAGCTGTTTTTT.

The chain combines TRBV7-9 with TRBJ1-1; 10 bases line up with TRBD1. Germline-derived CDR1 and CDR2 are SEHNR and FQNEAQ (reference sequence). V trimming: 6 bases; J trimming: 0 bases; junction bases outside the gene matches: 10. The CDR3 extends over 17 amino acids. The CDR3 protein is CASRAGTGDTLNTEAFF. CDR3 DNA: TGTGCCAGCAGAGCCGGGACAGGGGACACTCTGAACACTGAAGCTTTCTTT.

This clonotype turned up a few times. J is TRBJ2-5 and V is TRBV12-5; D gene ambiguous. This CDR3 spans 15 amino acids. V gave up 3 bases and J gave up 2 bases, with 13 bases separating them. Germline V lookup: CDR1 LGHNT, CDR2 FRNRAP. CDR3 sequence reads: CASGFGPVGQETQYF. CDR3 in DNA: TGTGCTAGTGGTTTTGGGCCGGTGGGGCAAGAGACCCAGTACTTC.

Many counts were recorded for this clonotype. This chain uses TRBV12-3 or TRBV12-4 with TRBJ1-4, with 8 nucleotides matching TRBD1. The CDR3 extends over 17 amino acids. J was trimmed by 0 bases and V by 10 bases; bases with no gene match: 13. The CDR3 nucleotides read TGTGCCATGCCTGGAGGGGGACAGGTCGCAACTAATGAAAAACTGTTTTTT. It translates to CAMPGGGQVATNEKLFF.

As regards this clonotype: It is likely a read error, because the conserved phenylalanine at the end of the CDR3 is missing. The gene calls are TRBV5-1 and TRBJ2-2; maybe TRBD1 (5 bases). V was clipped by 0 bases and J by 3 bases, with 9 bases between them. This CDR3 spans 15 amino acids. Looked up from germline, CDR1 is SGHRS and CDR2 is YFSETQ. The CDR3 DNA sequence: TGCGCCAGCAGCTTGGGTCAGGGCGACACCGGGGAGCTGTTTCTT. Translated: CASSLGQGDTGELFL.

This clonotype was detected many times. This chain connects TRBV6-5 to TRBJ1-1, with D possibly being TRBD1 (5 bases). Trimming stripped 0 bases from V and 0 bases from J, with 8 bases between. The CDR3 is made up of 15 amino acids. The germline V gene has CDR1 MNHEY and CDR2 SVGAGI. The CDR3 is CASSYSDRMNTEAFF. The CDR3 DNA follows: TGTGCCAGCAGTTACTCCGACAGAATGAACACTGAAGCTTTCTTT.

This clonotype was counted ten times or more. The chain has TRBV29-1 and TRBJ2-1, with a weak D call TRBD1 (6 bases). The CDR3 totals 14 residues. Germline V CDR1 and CDR2: SQVTM, ANQGSEA. The CDR3 bases are TGCAGTGCTATGGACAGAAACCCCTACAATGAGCAGTTCTTC. It codes for CSAMDRNPYNEQFF.

This clonotype showed up many times. The chain combines TRBV13 with TRBJ2-3; TRBD2 agrees at 12 bases. The germline V gene has CDR1 PRHDT and CDR2 FYEKMQ (reference sequence). The length of the CDR3 is 16 residues. Trimming at V came to 4 bases and at J to 0 bases, leaving 2 bases not matched to a gene. CDR3 nucleotide sequence: TGTGCCAGCAGCTCCGGGACTAGCGGGAGCACAGATACGCAGTATTTT. Protein: CASSSGTSGSTDTQYF.

The CDR3 DNA sequence: TGTGCCAGCTCGCCTAGTACAGCGGACCTCTCCTACGAGCAGTACTTC. Encoded protein: CASSPSTADLSYEQYF. The V call is TRBV18, the J call TRBJ2-7, with a possible D match to TRBD2 (5 bases). Germline V lookup: CDR1 KGHSH, CDR2 LQKENI. CDR3 length: 16 amino acids. The V and J ends lost 6 bases and 0 bases respectively, with 18 bases between them. Looking up the rest from reference TRBV18 and TRBJ2-7 gives the full variable domain: NAGVMQNPRHLVRRRGQEARLRCSPMKGHSHVYWYRQLPEEGLKFMVYLQKENIIDESGMPKERFSAEFPKEGPSILRIQQVVRGDSAAYFCASSPSTADLSYEQYFGPGTRLTVT.

Ten or more counts support this clonotype. The chain joins TRBV18 to TRBJ1-6; D is uncertain. This CDR3 is 13 amino acids long. Looked up from germline, CDR1 is KGHSH and CDR2 is LQKENI. The germline V and J ends were trimmed by 5 bases and 5 bases, with 7 bases remaining between them. CDR3 in amino acids: CASSTENNSPLHF. CDR3 in DNA: TGTGCCAGCTCAACTGAGAATAATTCACCCCTCCACTTT.

This clonotype was counted only a few times. This rearrangement joins TRBV6-5 to TRBJ2-5; D is unresolved. Looked up from germline, CDR1 is MNHEY and CDR2 is SVGAGI. V gave up 2 bases and J gave up 2 bases, with 12 bases separating them. This CDR3 spans 15 amino acids. CDR3 amino acids: CASSYPPGRQETQYF. The CDR3 DNA follows: TGTGCCAGCAGTTACCCCCCGGGTAGGCAAGAGACCCAGTACTTC.

The chain carries TRBV19 and TRBJ1-2; unclear D gene. CDR1 and CDR2 (germline): LNHDA, SQIVND (reference sequence). V lost 2 bases and J 0 bases, leaving 10 bases between the germline ends. The CDR3 is 15 amino acids. The CDR3, as DNA: TGTGCCAGTAGTATAAGCGGGCGAGCTAACTATGGCTACACCTTC. It encodes CASSISGRANYGYTF.

This clonotype has ten or more counts. The rearrangement uses TRBV6-1 and TRBJ2-1, with 10 bases matching TRBD2. V dropped 6 bases and J dropped 3; count of bases not matched to a gene: 5. The CDR3 is made up of 15 amino acids. Per the germline V gene, CDR1 is MNHNS and CDR2 is SASEGT. The CDR3 sequence is CASRGGLASYNEQFF. CDR3 bases: TGTGCCAGCAGAGGGGGACTAGCGAGCTACAATGAGCAGTTCTTC.

Ten or more counts support this clonotype. The chain couples TRBV12-3 or TRBV12-4 to TRBJ1-1; 9 bases align to TRBD1. The CDR3 is made up of 14 amino acids. V dropped 4 bases and J dropped 6; count of bases not matched to a gene: 6. In nucleotides, the CDR3 is TGTGCCAGCAGTTCGACCGGGACAGGGCCTGAAGCTTTCTTT. The encoded protein is CASSSTGTGPEAFF.

The J gene is TRBJ1-2, the V gene TRBV6-1; D remains ambiguous. V was pared by 10 bases and J by 3 bases, with 21 bases between. Germline values: CDR1 MNHNS, CDR2 SASEGT. The CDR3 length is 15 residues. CDR3 loop: CATQQLTGSDYGYTF. Written as DNA, the CDR3 is TGTGCCACCCAGCAGCTCACGGGGAGCGACTATGGCTACACCTTC.

This clonotype was counted between two and nine times. The chain has TRBV24-1 and TRBJ1-5, with a possible D match to TRBD1 (5 bases). Trimming shortened V by 7 bases and J by 1 base, and 16 bases separated the two germline ends. There are 16 residues in the CDR3. From germline, CDR1 is KGHDR and CDR2 SFDVKD. CDR3 bases: TGTGCCACCAGCCCGAGCGGGTGGGGCAGCAATCAGCCCCAGCATTTT. Its translation: CATSPSGWGSNQPQHF.

The V gene is TRBV15, the J gene TRBJ2-1; D ambiguous. In germline, CDR1 is LNHNV, CDR2 YYDKDF (reference sequence). V was cut by 3 bases and J by 1 base, with 13 bases left in between. The length of the CDR3 is 16 residues. CDR3 nucleotides: TGTGCCACCAGCAGCCCAGCGAGTGTATCCTACAATGAGCAGTTCTTC. Its translation is CATSSPASVSYNEQFF.

The table lists this clonotype with a few counts. The chain couples TRBV27 to TRBJ2-7; D call uncertain. The CDR3 contains 15 residues. Trimming took off 2 bases at V and 1 base at J, with 12 bases between the two ends. Germline-derived CDR1 and CDR2 are MNHEY and SMNVEV (reference sequence). CDR3 loop: CASSLAPARSYEQYF. CDR3 DNA: TGTGCCAGCAGTTTAGCCCCGGCGAGATCCTACGAGCAGTACTTC.